This is a list of T cell receptor beta chains from one sample in a study of cytomegalovirus exposure and HLA in healthy donors. The repertoire was sequenced with immunoSEQ multiplex PCR; TCRdb's copy has only in-frame clones and lacks some. In the table there are around 110,000 clones, around two thirds of which are singletons. The material sequenced was PBMCs. The receptor source for this set is a woman aged 40 to 50 in good health and CMV-seropositive. CDR3s include the opening cysteine and the closing phenylalanine or tryptophan. The D gene is left open where the match is weak.

cdr3_aa,j_call,d_call,v_call
CASSLKGQGAFSYEQYF,TRBJ2-7,TRBD1,TRBV28
CATTPGSYVSGYTF,TRBJ1-2,.,TRBV19
CASSPELKHRTRQGYGYTF,TRBJ1-2,.,TRBV18
CASSRGTGGNQPQHF,TRBJ1-5,TRBD1,TRBV19
CASSLAPISYEQYF,.,.,TRBV5-6
CASSMTATNEKLFF,TRBJ1-4,.,TRBV5-1
CASRTGTHSYEQYF,TRBJ2-7,.,TRBV27
CASAMNEKLFF,TRBJ1-4,.,TRBV12-5
CASSPLAPRQGTQYF,TRBJ2-5,.,TRBV27
CASSPAGLGSYNEQFF,TRBJ2-1,.,TRBV7-3
CASSLTPFSYEQYF,TRBJ2-7,.,TRBV27
CASSYFSSGEQFF,TRBJ2-1,TRBD2,TRBV5-6
CASSAGVNTEAFF,TRBJ1-1,.,TRBV9
CASSSPPREVNYGYTF,TRBJ1-2,.,TRBV28
CASRQPGLAGGEQYF,TRBJ2-5,TRBD2,TRBV4-1
CASSPQKSGRTYNEQFF,TRBJ2-1,TRBD2,TRBV18
CASSLVGSGRTTDTQYF,TRBJ2-3,TRBD2,TRBV7-9
CASSLAGTGRYEQYF,TRBJ2-7,TRBD1,TRBV5-4
CASSSASDSYNEQFF,TRBJ2-1,.,TRBV4-1
CASSLDYVAYEQYF,TRBJ2-7,.,TRBV11-2
CASSVQRWELFF,TRBJ2-2,.,TRBV5-6
CASSQDERGNPTDTQYF,TRBJ2-3,TRBD2,TRBV4-1
CASSYQGHQPQHF,TRBJ1-5,.,TRBV27